This TCR beta chain was profiled in a study of immune reconstitution after stem cell transplant in scleroderma (dated by TCRdb to the late 2010s). Libraries were prepared through RT-PCR. These reads were obtained on an Illumina MiSeq. TCRdb applied fastp at Q25 and MiXCR to the public reads, then kept only in-frame beta chains. Entries that share a CDR3 protein sequence are merged under the most common genes and DNA. The sample contains approximately 3,500 distinct CDR3 sequences, 5% to 6% of them found a single time. The ten largest clonotypes hold roughly 14% of the sample. The CDR3 runs 15 amino acids, cysteine and phenylalanine included. Just CDR3 DNA is preserved here, 45 bases in frame from base 1. Trimming removed 2 bases from V and 7 bases from J; the gene matches leave 4 bases unexplained. As encoded in the germline V gene, CDR1 is ENHRY while CDR2 is SYGVKD. This clonotype is medium-sized (0.01 to 0.1%). Its antigen is currently not known. Per-nucleotide qualities are absent, and no much larger clonotype sits a single base away.

This clonotype was obtained from a female donor with systemic sclerosis. This material was acquired before or after autologous hematopoietic stem cell transplantation (not recorded which). The receptor chain draws on TRBV10-3 and TRBJ1-4, with 10 bases in between that match TRBD1. The DNA sequence follows: TGTGCCATCAGTGAGACTGGGACAGGGGCTGAAAAACTGTTTTTT. Its translation reads: CAISETGTGAEKLFF.